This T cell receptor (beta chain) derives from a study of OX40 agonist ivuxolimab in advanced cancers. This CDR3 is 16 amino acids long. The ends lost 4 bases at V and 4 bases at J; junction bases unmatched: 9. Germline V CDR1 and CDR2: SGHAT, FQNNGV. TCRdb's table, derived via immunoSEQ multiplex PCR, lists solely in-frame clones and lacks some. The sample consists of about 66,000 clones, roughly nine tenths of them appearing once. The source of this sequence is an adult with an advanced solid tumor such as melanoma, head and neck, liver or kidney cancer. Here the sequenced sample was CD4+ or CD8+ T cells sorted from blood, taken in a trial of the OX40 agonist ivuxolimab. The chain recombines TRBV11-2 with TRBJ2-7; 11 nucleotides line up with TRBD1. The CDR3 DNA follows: TGTGCCAGCAGCTCCGTTTCCGGACAGGGGGCATACGAGCAGTACTTC. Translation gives CASSSVSGQGAYEQYF.